Listed below are T cell receptor beta chains from one sample, sequenced in a study of naive and memory T cell subsets. MiXCR, applied by TCRdb to the UMI-ligation and nested PCR reads, yields one record per CDR3 protein. Of more than 100,000 distinct CDR3 sequences listed, 35% to 45% were seen once; the top ten hold 0.9%. Sequencing was done on a sample of central memory CD4+ T cells from blood. All receptors derive from a human donor in good health. Each CDR3 is given with its conserved first and last residue. A D gene is named only where the DNA matches it firmly. Clone size appears in some rows only: once, few, many, or a class for an expanded clone.

d_call j_call clone_size v_call cdr3_nt cdr3_aa
NA TRBJ2-3 NA TRBV11-2 TGTGCCAGCAGTCTCGGACTTAACACAGATACGCAGTATTTT CASSLGLNTDTQYF
NA TRBJ1-5 many TRBV30 TGTGCCTGGAGTAATTCGGGGAGTCAGCCCCAGCATTTT CAWSNSGSQPQHF
NA TRBJ2-5 few TRBV5-1 TGCGCCAGCAGCCCGGGACCGGCAGAGACCCAGTACTTC CASSPGPAETQYF
NA TRBJ1-5 NA TRBV7-2 TGTGCCAGCAGCTCGACGGGTTATCAGCCCCAGCATTTT CASSSTGYQPQHF
TRBD1 TRBJ2-4 NA TRBV28 TGTGCCAGCAGTTATCAAGGGGGCGGCAAAAACATTCAGTACTTC CASSYQGGGKNIQYF
TRBD1 TRBJ2-3 NA TRBV28 TGTGCCAGCAGCGAGGGGGCAACAGATACGCAGTATTTT CASSEGATDTQYF
NA TRBJ2-5 NA TRBV2 TGTGCCGGAAAAGAGTACAGGCAAGAGACCCAGTACTTC CAGKEYRQETQYF
NA TRBJ2-7 once TRBV7-2 TGTGCCAGCAGCTTGTGGACGGTACTGAAAGAGCAGTACTTC CASSLWTVLKEQYF
NA TRBJ2-4 NA TRBV5-6 TGTGCCAGCAGCATTTGGAGGGGGATAGCCAAAAACATTCAGTACTTC CASSIWRGIAKNIQYF
TRBD2 TRBJ2-3 few TRBV4-2 TGTGCCAGCAGCCGGGGACTAGCGGATAGCACAGATACGCAGTATTTT CASSRGLADSTDTQYF
TRBD2 TRBJ2-7 NA TRBV7-9 TGTGCCAGCAGCCAGCAAGGACTAGCGGGATCTTACGAGCAGTACTTC CASSQQGLAGSYEQYF
NA TRBJ1-5 few TRBV20-1 TGCAGTGCTAGACCCTCCCCAGGGGATTCTGGTCAGCCCCAGCATTTT CSARPSPGDSGQPQHF
NA TRBJ1-4 NA TRBV12-3/TRBV12-4 TGTGCCAGCAGTTTAGCCGACTCGGGGGGGGGGAAACTGTTTTTT CASSLADSGGGKLFF
TRBD1 TRBJ1-3 few TRBV19 TGTGCCAGTAGTCCATCCGTGGGACAGACCTCTGGAAACACCATATATTTT CASSPSVGQTSGNTIYF
TRBD2 TRBJ2-3 many TRBV20-1 TGCAGTGCTTCCCTCCAACTAGCGGGGGGCGATACGCAGTATTTT CSASLQLAGGDTQYF
NA TRBJ1-4 NA TRBV28 TGTGCCAGCGCTAAAGACCCTAAGGGGGAAAAACTGTTTTTT CASAKDPKGEKLFF
NA TRBJ1-6 NA TRBV20-1 TGCAGTGCTAGAGAAGGGGCGAGCTCCTATAATTCACCCCTCCACTTT CSAREGASSYNSPLHF
TRBD2 TRBJ2-3 NA TRBV20-1 TGCAGTGCTAGAGATTCTGCTCTAGCGGGAGGCCTCTATACGCAGTATTTT CSARDSALAGGLYTQYF
NA TRBJ1-5 NA TRBV7-8 TGTGCCAGCAGCTTATCCAGTCAGCCCCAGCATTTT CASSLSSQPQHF
TRBD2 TRBJ2-3 NA TRBV4-1 TGCGCCAGCAGCCAAGTCCTAGCGGGAGAGAAAGATACGCAGTATTTT CASSQVLAGEKDTQYF
TRBD1 TRBJ2-7 many TRBV19 TGTGCCAGTAGCCGGGGACAGAACCACGAGCAGTACTTC CASSRGQNHEQYF
NA TRBJ2-1 NA TRBV7-2 TGTGCCAGCAGCTTAGTCCCCCCCCGGGAGTCGTTC CASSLVPPRESF
NA TRBJ2-7 few TRBV7-8 TGTGCCAGCAGCTTTCCGCGGGGCGGGATAAGAAACGAGCAGTACTTC CASSFPRGGIRNEQYF
NA TRBJ2-7 many TRBV28 TGTGCCAGCGTCGTCGGGGGTTTCTCCTACGAGCAGTACTTC CASVVGGFSYEQYF
NA TRBJ2-4 NA TRBV5-4 TGTGCCAGCAGCTTGTGTGGCGGGAAAAAAAAGGAGGCCAAAAACATTCAGTACTTC CASSLCGGKKKEAKNIQYF
NA TRBJ2-7 NA TRBV6-5 TGTGCCAGCAGTTACTCGACGAGGGTACAGGACTTCAACTTC CASSYSTRVQDFNF
NA TRBJ2-4 NA TRBV7-8 TGTGCCAGCATCAGGGGGGGTGGCAAAAACATTCAGTACTTC CASIRGGGKNIQYF
TRBD1 TRBJ2-1 few TRBV6-5 TGTGCCAGCAGGGGACAGTACTCCTACAATGAGCAGTTCTTC CASRGQYSYNEQFF
NA TRBJ1-1 NA TRBV20-1 TGCAGTGCTAGGGTTTTCAGGGCGGTCACTGAAGCTTTCTTT CSARVFRAVTEAFF
NA TRBJ2-7 few TRBV21-1 TGTGCCAGCCGCGTGCCTCCCTTGTCCTACGAGCAGTACTTC CASRVPPLSYEQYF
TRBD2 TRBJ2-7 NA TRBV6-2/TRBV6-3 TGTGCCAGCAGTAAAAGGGAGCGGACTAGTCAGTACGAGCAGTACTTC CASSKRERTSQYEQYF